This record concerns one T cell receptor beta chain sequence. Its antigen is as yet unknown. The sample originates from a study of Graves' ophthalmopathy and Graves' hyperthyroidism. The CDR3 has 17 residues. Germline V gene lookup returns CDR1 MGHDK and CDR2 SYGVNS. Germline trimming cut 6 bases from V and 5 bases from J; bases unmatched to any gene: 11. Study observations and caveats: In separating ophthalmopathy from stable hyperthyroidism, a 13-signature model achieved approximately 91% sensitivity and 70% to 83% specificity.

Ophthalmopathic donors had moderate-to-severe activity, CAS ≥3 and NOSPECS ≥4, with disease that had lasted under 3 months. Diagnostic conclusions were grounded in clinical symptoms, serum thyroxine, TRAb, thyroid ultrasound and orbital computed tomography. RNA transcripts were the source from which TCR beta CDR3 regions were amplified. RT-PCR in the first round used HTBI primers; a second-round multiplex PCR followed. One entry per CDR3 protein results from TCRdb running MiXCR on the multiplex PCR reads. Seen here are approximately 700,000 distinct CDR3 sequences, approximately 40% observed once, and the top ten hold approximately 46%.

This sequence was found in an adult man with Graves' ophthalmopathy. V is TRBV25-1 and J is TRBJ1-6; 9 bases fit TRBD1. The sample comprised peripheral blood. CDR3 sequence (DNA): TGTGCCAGCAGGACCAGTTCTGGGACAGGGAATAATTCACCCCTCCACTTT. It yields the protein CASRTSSGTGNNSPLHF.